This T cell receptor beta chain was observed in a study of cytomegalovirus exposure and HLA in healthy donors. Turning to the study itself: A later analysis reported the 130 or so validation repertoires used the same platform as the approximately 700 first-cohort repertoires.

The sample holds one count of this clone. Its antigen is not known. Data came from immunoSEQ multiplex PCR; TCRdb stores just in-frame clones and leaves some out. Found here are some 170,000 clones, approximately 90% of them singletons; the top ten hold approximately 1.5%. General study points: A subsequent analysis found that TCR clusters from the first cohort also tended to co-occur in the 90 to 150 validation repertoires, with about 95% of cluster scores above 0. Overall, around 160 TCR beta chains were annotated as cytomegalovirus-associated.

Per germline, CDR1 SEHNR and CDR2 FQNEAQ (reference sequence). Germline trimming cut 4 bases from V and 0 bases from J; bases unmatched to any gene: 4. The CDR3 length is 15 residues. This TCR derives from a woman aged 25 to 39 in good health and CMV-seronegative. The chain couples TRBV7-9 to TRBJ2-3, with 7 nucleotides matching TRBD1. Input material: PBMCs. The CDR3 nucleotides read TGTGCCAGCAGCTGGGGACAGACAAGCACAGATACGCAGTATTTT. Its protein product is CASSWGQTSTDTQYF.